One sample yielded the 4 T cell receptor beta chains listed below, sequenced in a study of shared clonotypes between healthy human individuals. Sequencing used immunoSEQ multiplex PCR; TCRdb keeps in-frame clones, though not all of them. The sample holds roughly 2,000,000 clones, over 85% seen once. The naive CD8 subset, CD45RO-negative cells positively selected for CCR7, excluded terminally differentiated effector memory CD45RA+ cells. The material sequenced was naive CD8+ T cells from PBMCs. The receptors were gathered from a man aged 18 to 30 in good health. Some clones in this sample may be carry-over from other donors' samples.

There are a few counts of this clone. This specimen includes other DNA sequences encoding the same CDR3. The rearrangement joins TRBV27 to TRBJ2-7; perhaps TRBD1 as D (6 bases). Trimming removed 5 bases from V and 3 bases from J, with 8 bases in between. The germline V gene encodes CDR1 MNHEY and CDR2 SMNVEV (reference sequence). This CDR3 comprises 12 residues. The CDR3 nucleotides read TGTGCCAGCAGTGGGGGCAGCTACGAGCAGTACTTC. Its protein product is CASSGGSYEQYF.

This sequence joins TRBV9 and TRBJ2-1; D may be TRBD1 or TRBD2 (5 bases each). Germline CDR1 is SGDLS and CDR2 is YYNGEE. The CDR3 covers 15 residues. The V and J ends lost 1 base and 4 bases respectively, with 12 bases between them. CDR3 amino acids: CASSVTGTLYNEQFF. CDR3 nucleotides: TGTGCCAGCAGCGTAACCGGGACCCTTTACAATGAGCAGTTCTTC.

The DNA for the CDR3 is TGTGCCAGCAGTGAAAGGGACGTAGAATTAGATTATGGCTACACCTTC. Amino acids: CASSERDVELDYGYTF. The chain is built from TRBV6-1 and TRBJ1-2; a possible D gene is TRBD1 (5 bases). The V gene lost 2 bases and the J gene lost 5 bases, with 18 bases spanning the gap. Germline V gene lookup returns CDR1 MNHNS and CDR2 SASEGT. The CDR3 has 16 residues.

The genes are TRBV27 and TRBJ2-7; tentative D call: TRBD1 (6 bases). V lost 8 bases and J 4 bases, leaving 18 bases between the germline ends. The CDR3 is made up of 14 amino acids. CDR1 MNHEY and CDR2 SMNVEV come from the germline V gene (reference sequence). The CDR3 nucleotides are TGTGCCAGCGCCCGGGACACCGGACCGTACGAGCAGTACTTC. Translated, it gives CASARDTGPYEQYF.